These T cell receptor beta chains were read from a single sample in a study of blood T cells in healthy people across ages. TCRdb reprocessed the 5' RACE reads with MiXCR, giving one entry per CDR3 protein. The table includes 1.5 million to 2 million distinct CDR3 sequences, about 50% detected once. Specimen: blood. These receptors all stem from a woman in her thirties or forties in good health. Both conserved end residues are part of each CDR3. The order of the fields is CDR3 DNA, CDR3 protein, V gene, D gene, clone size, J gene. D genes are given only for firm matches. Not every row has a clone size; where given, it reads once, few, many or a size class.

CDR3nt: TGTGCCAGCAGCCAAGGTTTCGGAGATACGCAGTATTTT
CDR3aa: CASSQGFGDTQYF
v_gene: TRBV14
d_gene: .
abundance: few
j_gene: TRBJ2-3

CDR3nt: TGTGCCACCAGCAGAGGGCCGGACTTCTATGGCTACACCTTC
CDR3aa: CATSRGPDFYGYTF
v_gene: TRBV15
d_gene: .
abundance: .
j_gene: TRBJ1-2

CDR3nt: TGTGCCAGCAGCTGGCAGGTGTCAGAGACCCAGTACTTC
CDR3aa: CASSWQVSETQYF
v_gene: TRBV6-6
d_gene: .
abundance: few
j_gene: TRBJ2-5

CDR3nt: TGTGCCAGCAGCTTATGGGAGCACTACGAGCAGTACTTC
CDR3aa: CASSLWEHYEQYF
v_gene: TRBV11-1
d_gene: .
abundance: .
j_gene: TRBJ2-7

CDR3nt: TGTGCCAGCAGCCCTACGACAGGGGTGGAAGAGCAGTACTTC
CDR3aa: CASSPTTGVEEQYF
v_gene: TRBV11-3
d_gene: TRBD1
abundance: .
j_gene: TRBJ2-5

CDR3nt: TGTGCCAGCAGCTTCCCGACCGGGGCGAGGACAGATACGCAGTATTTT
CDR3aa: CASSFPTGARTDTQYF
v_gene: TRBV5-6
d_gene: .
abundance: few
j_gene: TRBJ2-3

CDR3nt: TGTGCCTGCAGACGCTACACAGACTACGAGCAGTACTTC
CDR3aa: CACRRYTDYEQYF
v_gene: TRBV6-5
d_gene: .
abundance: .
j_gene: TRBJ2-7

CDR3nt: TGCGCCAGCAGCCAAGACGGTGGGGGGGCCTTGAACACTGAAGCTTTCTTT
CDR3aa: CASSQDGGGALNTEAFF
v_gene: TRBV4-1
d_gene: .
abundance: .
j_gene: TRBJ1-1

CDR3nt: TGCAGTGACGACGGGACAGGGTGGTTGGAAAACTATGGCTACACCTTC
CDR3aa: CSDDGTGWLENYGYTF
v_gene: TRBV20-1
d_gene: TRBD1
abundance: .
j_gene: TRBJ1-2

CDR3nt: TGTGCCAGCAGCTCCACTGGCGGGGGGCCCGCCTTCTACGAGCAGTACTTC
CDR3aa: CASSSTGGGPAFYEQYF
v_gene: TRBV6-2/TRBV6-3
d_gene: TRBD2
abundance: few
j_gene: TRBJ2-7

CDR3nt: TGTGCCTCCCAGGGACAGCTTTTGAAAAAACTGTTTTTT
CDR3aa: CASQGQLLKKLFF
v_gene: TRBV12-3/TRBV12-4
d_gene: TRBD1
abundance: .
j_gene: TRBJ1-4

CDR3nt: TGCAGTGCTAATCGGGTAGGCACAGATACGCAGTATTTT
CDR3aa: CSANRVGTDTQYF
v_gene: TRBV20-1
d_gene: .
abundance: .
j_gene: TRBJ2-3

CDR3nt: TGTGCCAGCAGCTTGTGGGGCGAGAACACCGGGGAGCTGTTTTTT
CDR3aa: CASSLWGENTGELFF
v_gene: TRBV5-5
d_gene: .
abundance: .
j_gene: TRBJ2-2

CDR3nt: TGCAGTGCCCCCCCCTCGGGCCCTGGGGCCAACGTCCTGACTTTC
CDR3aa: CSAPPSGPGANVLTF
v_gene: TRBV20-1
d_gene: .
abundance: .
j_gene: TRBJ2-6

CDR3nt: TGCAGTGCTCAGGACATGATGACAGATACGCAGTATTTT
CDR3aa: CSAQDMMTDTQYF
v_gene: TRBV20-1
d_gene: .
abundance: .
j_gene: TRBJ2-3

CDR3nt: TGTGCCAGCAGCGTAGCGTCTAGCGGGGGGACGATTCCCTACGAGCAGTACTTC
CDR3aa: CASSVASSGGTIPYEQYF
v_gene: TRBV9
d_gene: TRBD2
abundance: .
j_gene: TRBJ2-7

CDR3nt: TGCAGTGCACCACAGGGGGCTTCCTATGGCTACACCTTC
CDR3aa: CSAPQGASYGYTF
v_gene: TRBV20-1
d_gene: TRBD1
abundance: .
j_gene: TRBJ1-2

CDR3nt: TGTGCCAGCAGGCCCGGGACATCGGTCTACGAGCAGTACTTC
CDR3aa: CASRPGTSVYEQYF
v_gene: TRBV6-2/TRBV6-3
d_gene: .
abundance: few
j_gene: TRBJ2-7

CDR3nt: TGTGCCAGCAGTGTATACAAGGGCGGGGAGACCCAGTACTTC
CDR3aa: CASSVYKGGETQYF
v_gene: TRBV12-3/TRBV12-4
d_gene: .
abundance: many
j_gene: TRBJ2-5

CDR3nt: TGTGCCAGCAGAAGGGACAGGGTCTCCGGGGCCAACGTCCTGACTTTC
CDR3aa: CASRRDRVSGANVLTF
v_gene: TRBV12-3/TRBV12-4
d_gene: TRBD1
abundance: .
j_gene: TRBJ2-6

CDR3nt: TGTGCCAGCAGTAAAACCTACAATGAGCAGTTCTTC
CDR3aa: CASSKTYNEQFF
v_gene: TRBV27
d_gene: .
abundance: .
j_gene: TRBJ2-1

CDR3nt: TGTGCCGGAAGGACAGGGGTCGAGCAGTACTTC
CDR3aa: CAGRTGVEQYF
v_gene: TRBV2
d_gene: TRBD1
abundance: once
j_gene: TRBJ2-7

CDR3nt: TGCAGTGCGAGTCGTGGACAGGGCCCGCAGTATTTT
CDR3aa: CSASRGQGPQYF
v_gene: TRBV20-1
d_gene: TRBD1
abundance: once
j_gene: TRBJ2-3

CDR3nt: TGTGCCAGCACCGGGTGGGGGCGAACAGATACGCAGTATTTT
CDR3aa: CASTGWGRTDTQYF
v_gene: TRBV5-6
d_gene: .
abundance: .
j_gene: TRBJ2-3

CDR3nt: TGTGCCATCAGTGAGCTGGGGACTAGCGGGAGTTCCTACGAGCAGTACTTC
CDR3aa: CAISELGTSGSSYEQYF
v_gene: TRBV10-3
d_gene: TRBD2
abundance: .
j_gene: TRBJ2-7

CDR3nt: TGTGCCAGCACTAAACTGGGGCGACAGGGTAACAATGAGCAGTTCTTC
CDR3aa: CASTKLGRQGNNEQFF
v_gene: TRBV6-6
d_gene: TRBD1
abundance: .
j_gene: TRBJ2-1

CDR3nt: TGCGCCAGCAGCCAGCAGACCGAGAACACTGAAGCTTTCTTT
CDR3aa: CASSQQTENTEAFF
v_gene: TRBV4-3
d_gene: .
abundance: .
j_gene: TRBJ1-1

CDR3nt: TGTGCCAGCAGTGAAAAGGGACAAACAGGGGAAAAACTGTTTTTT
CDR3aa: CASSEKGQTGEKLFF
v_gene: TRBV2
d_gene: .
abundance: .
j_gene: TRBJ1-4

CDR3nt: TGTGCCAGCAGTTTGGGACAAGGGAGGGGCCAGGATACGCAGTATTTT
CDR3aa: CASSLGQGRGQDTQYF
v_gene: TRBV7-2
d_gene: .
abundance: .
j_gene: TRBJ2-3

CDR3nt: TGCAGTGCTCCTAGAATATTGACAGATACGCAGTATTTT
CDR3aa: CSAPRILTDTQYF
v_gene: TRBV20-1
d_gene: .
abundance: once
j_gene: TRBJ2-3

CDR3nt: TGTGCCAGCAGTTACGGGCTGCTCGGGGGCACAGATACGCAGTATTTT
CDR3aa: CASSYGLLGGTDTQYF
v_gene: TRBV6-6
d_gene: .
abundance: .
j_gene: TRBJ2-3

CDR3nt: TGCGCCAGCAGCTTGAGTAGCGGGGGGATACAAGAGACCCAGTACTTC
CDR3aa: CASSLSSGGIQETQYF
v_gene: TRBV5-1
d_gene: TRBD2
abundance: .
j_gene: TRBJ2-5

CDR3nt: TGTGCCAGCAGTCCCGACAGGGCCAACGTCCTGACTTTC
CDR3aa: CASSPDRANVLTF
v_gene: TRBV28
d_gene: .
abundance: .
j_gene: TRBJ2-6

CDR3nt: TGCGCCACTAGGTACGACGGACGAAGTGAAAAACTGTTTTTT
CDR3aa: CATRYDGRSEKLFF
v_gene: TRBV5-1
d_gene: .
abundance: .
j_gene: TRBJ1-4

CDR3nt: TGCAGTGCCAAAAGCTGGACTAGCGGGACACAAGAGACCCAGTACTTC
CDR3aa: CSAKSWTSGTQETQYF
v_gene: TRBV20-1
d_gene: TRBD2
abundance: few
j_gene: TRBJ2-5

CDR3nt: TGCAGTGCTACAACGACTAGCGGAAGCACAGATACGCAGTATTTT
CDR3aa: CSATTTSGSTDTQYF
v_gene: TRBV20-1
d_gene: TRBD2
abundance: few
j_gene: TRBJ2-3

CDR3nt: TGTGCCAGCAGCCATCTTTCGGCGGGGGGGCCGAAAGAGGCCCAGTACTTC
CDR3aa: CASSHLSAGGPKEAQYF
v_gene: TRBV4-2
d_gene: TRBD2
abundance: once
j_gene: TRBJ2-7

CDR3nt: TGTGCCACCAGCCGACGTAAGGAGACCCAGTACTTC
CDR3aa: CATSRRKETQYF
v_gene: TRBV15
d_gene: .
abundance: .
j_gene: TRBJ2-5

CDR3nt: TGTGCCACCAGCAGAGATCGTGGTATAAGCTATGGCTACACCTTC
CDR3aa: CATSRDRGISYGYTF
v_gene: TRBV15
d_gene: .
abundance: .
j_gene: TRBJ1-2

CDR3nt: TGCAGCGTTGAAGATGCTTCAGGGGTCTATGGCTACACCTTC
CDR3aa: CSVEDASGVYGYTF
v_gene: TRBV29-1
d_gene: .
abundance: few
j_gene: TRBJ1-2

CDR3nt: TGTGCCAGCAGTCCTAGCGGGGTGAGCTCCTACGAGCAGTACTTC
CDR3aa: CASSPSGVSSYEQYF
v_gene: TRBV28
d_gene: TRBD2
abundance: .
j_gene: TRBJ2-7

CDR3nt: TGCAGTGCCGACCCTGGGACAGGGGGCTCCTGGGAGACCCAGTACTTC
CDR3aa: CSADPGTGGSWETQYF
v_gene: TRBV20-1
d_gene: TRBD1
abundance: .
j_gene: TRBJ2-5

CDR3nt: TGCGCCAGCAGCCCGGGACTAGCGGGGATCTCTAGCACAGATACGCAGTATTTT
CDR3aa: CASSPGLAGISSTDTQYF
v_gene: TRBV5-1
d_gene: TRBD2
abundance: few
j_gene: TRBJ2-3

CDR3nt: TGTGCCAGCAGCGAGACAATCCGGGATGAGCAGTTCTTC
CDR3aa: CASSETIRDEQFF
v_gene: TRBV4-2
d_gene: .
abundance: few
j_gene: TRBJ2-1

CDR3nt: TGCAGTGCTAGAACTACAGGGGCTCCACCTTTTAATCAGCCCCAGCATTTT
CDR3aa: CSARTTGAPPFNQPQHF
v_gene: TRBV20-1
d_gene: TRBD1
abundance: .
j_gene: TRBJ1-5

CDR3nt: TGTGCCAGCAGTCCCGGGACCCCCCGCTCCGAGACCCAGTACTTC
CDR3aa: CASSPGTPRSETQYF
v_gene: TRBV12-3/TRBV12-4
d_gene: .
abundance: .
j_gene: TRBJ2-5

CDR3nt: TGTGCCAGCAGTAACTCTGGGGCCAACGTCCTGACTTTC
CDR3aa: CASSNSGANVLTF
v_gene: TRBV6-2/TRBV6-3
d_gene: .
abundance: many
j_gene: TRBJ2-6

CDR3nt: TGTGCCAGCAGCCAAGATTGGGGGACGGGTAGGGCTGAAGCTTTCTTT
CDR3aa: CASSQDWGTGRAEAFF
v_gene: TRBV14
d_gene: .
abundance: .
j_gene: TRBJ1-1

CDR3nt: TGTGCCAGCAGTGAGGACAGATCCCGAAGCTACGAGCAGTACTTC
CDR3aa: CASSEDRSRSYEQYF
v_gene: TRBV6-2/TRBV6-3
d_gene: .
abundance: few
j_gene: TRBJ2-7

CDR3nt: TGTGCCAGCAGCCCCCCGGACGTGGCCTACGAGCAGTACTTC
CDR3aa: CASSPPDVAYEQYF
v_gene: TRBV28
d_gene: .
abundance: few
j_gene: TRBJ2-7